These 30 T cell receptor beta chains came from one sample sequenced in a study of blood T cell repertoires in COVID-19. Method: immunoSEQ multiplex PCR; TCRdb's copy keeps in-frame clones and lacks some. Altogether about 98,000 clones are present, about 90% being singletons, with the ten largest covering approximately 5%. The sequenced material came from peripheral blood. These receptors were obtained from a man aged 65 to 85 with acute or convalescent COVID-19.

The chain is built from TRBV18 and TRBJ1-1; 7 positions match TRBD1. J lost 6 bases, V lost 1 base, and 5 bases had no gene match. The CDR3 totals 14 residues. The germline V gene encodes CDR1 KGHSH and CDR2 LQKENI. The CDR3 region is CASSPRDSMSEAFF. The CDR3 DNA sequence: TGTGCCAGCTCACCACGGGACAGTATGTCTGAAGCTTTCTTT.

This clone showed up just a few times. This rearrangement joins TRBV10-1 to TRBJ1-5; tentative D call: TRBD1 (6 bases). Germline V CDR1 and CDR2: WNHNN, SYGVQD (reference sequence). The ends were cut back, 4 bases at V and 4 bases at J, with 8 bases in the middle. This CDR3 is 13 amino acids long. CDR3 coding DNA: TGCGCCAGCAGTGGGACAGCTAATCAGCCCCAGCATTTT. This encodes CASSGTANQPQHF.

V usage is TRBV4-1 and J usage is TRBJ1-4, with a possible D match to TRBD1 (6 bases). This CDR3 comprises 15 residues. CDR1 and CDR2 from the germline V gene are MGHRA and YSYEKL. Trimming cost V 8 bases and J 12 bases, with 25 bases left between them. CDR3 in amino acids: CASQGRASAPRELFF. CDR3 bases: TGCGCCAGCCAGGGGAGGGCCAGTGCTCCCCGGGAACTGTTTTTT.

The V and J genes are TRBV5-4 and TRBJ1-2; D is ambiguous. CDR1 is SGHNT and CDR2 is YYREEE in the germline V gene (reference sequence). Trimming cost V 0 bases and J 3 bases, with 18 bases left between them. CDR3 length equals 17 residues. The CDR3 DNA is TGTGCCAGCAGCTTGGCCACGACACCAGGCGCTGACTATGGCTACACCTTC. It specifies CASSLATTPGADYGYTF.

This sequence joins TRBV6-5 and TRBJ1-4; 11 bases align to TRBD1. The CDR3 extends over 14 amino acids. The germline gives CDR1 MNHEY, CDR2 SVGAGI. The trim removed 6 bases at V and 6 bases at J, leaving 3 bases unmatched. The CDR3 loop is CASRRTGGDEKLFF. The CDR3 DNA reads as TGTGCCAGCAGACGGACAGGGGGCGATGAAAAACTGTTTTTT.

This clone was detected a few times. V is TRBV12-3 or TRBV12-4 and J is TRBJ1-2; a weak D match, TRBD1 (6 bases). The CDR3 has 11 amino acids. Trimming cost V 3 bases and J 7 bases, with 6 bases left between them. CDR3: CASSFRGGYTF. CDR3 sequence (DNA): TGTGCCAGCAGTTTCAGGGGTGGCTACACCTTC.

This chain links TRBV7-9 with TRBJ2-2; 9 nucleotides agree with TRBD1. V dropped 3 bases and J dropped 7; count of bases not matched to a gene: 6. This CDR3 contains 15 residues. The germline gives CDR1 SEHNR, CDR2 FQNEAQ (reference sequence). The CDR3 region has the DNA TGTGCCAGCAGCTTGAGGACAGGGGATGACGGGGAGCTGTTTTTT. The encoded protein is CASSLRTGDDGELFF.

The chain carries TRBV11-2 and TRBJ1-1; perhaps TRBD1 as D (5 bases). CDR3 length equals 15 residues. The germline V and J ends were trimmed by 2 bases and 3 bases, with 13 bases remaining between them. The germline V gene has CDR1 SGHAT and CDR2 FQNNGV. The CDR3: CASSLLRTTDTEAFF. The CDR3 nucleotides read TGTGCCAGCAGCTTATTGAGAACGACAGACACTGAAGCTTTCTTT. Full variable domain (rest looked up from reference TRBV11-2 and TRBJ1-1): EAGVAQSPRYKIIEKRQSVAFWCNPISGHATLYWYQQILGQGPKLLIQFQNNGVVDDSQLPKDRFSAERLKGVDSTLKIQPAKLEDSAVYLCASSLLRTTDTEAFFGQGTRLTVV.

This chain's CDR3 is CSACGTGAYEQYF. As DNA, the CDR3 is TGCAGTGCTTGTGGGACAGGGGCCTACGAGCAGTACTTC. The gene calls are TRBV20-1 and TRBJ2-7; 10 nucleotides align to TRBD1. Germline values: CDR1 DFQATT, CDR2 SNEGSKA (reference sequence). Losses at the gene ends were 5 bases for V and 2 bases for J; bases not matched to a gene: 3. This CDR3 region has 13 residues.

This rearrangement joins TRBV15 to TRBJ2-2; TRBD1 might be the D (6 bases). The CDR3 sequence is 12 residues long. V lost 8 bases, J lost 7 bases, and 11 bases lay in between. Germline lookup yields CDR1 LNHNV and CDR2 YYDKDF (reference sequence). The CDR3, as DNA: TGTGCCACCGCAGGGGATATCGGGGAGCTGTTTTTT. This translates into CATAGDIGELFF.

V and J are TRBV19 and TRBJ1-3; TRBD1 is a possible D gene (5 bases). This CDR3 has 14 amino acids. The ends were cut back, 6 bases at V and 2 bases at J, with 11 bases in the middle. Germline V gene lookup returns CDR1 LNHDA and CDR2 SQIVND (reference sequence). The CDR3 DNA is TGTGCCAGTAGCCCTTGGGGCACTGGAAACACCATATATTTT. Its protein product is CASSPWGTGNTIYF.

The chain recombines TRBV6-1 with TRBJ1-1, with 12 bases fitting TRBD1. V shed 0 bases and J 7 bases; nucleotides not matched to a gene: 6. The CDR3 spans 16 residues. The germline V gene encodes CDR1 MNHNS and CDR2 SASEGT. The CDR3 DNA is TGTGCCAGCAGTGAAGCGCCGGGACAGGGGGCTGGTGAAGCTTTCTTT. It encodes CASSEAPGQGAGEAFF.

This rearrangement joins TRBV7-8 to TRBJ2-7; 7 bases match TRBD1. The germline gives CDR1 SGHVS, CDR2 FQNEAQ. The CDR3 totals 15 residues. V lost 5 bases, J lost 2 bases, and 9 bases stayed unmatched. This CDR3 is CASSPRRGQAYEQYV. The CDR3 region has the DNA TGTGCCAGCAGCCCCAGGCGCGGACAGGCCTACGAGCAGTACGTC.

The gene calls are TRBV6-6 and TRBJ1-1; 7 positions match TRBD1. Germline-derived CDR1 and CDR2 are MNHNY and SVGAGI (reference sequence). With 4 bases clipped from V and 3 bases from J, the junction kept 5 bases outside the gene matches. The CDR3 spans 14 residues. The CDR3 DNA reads as TGTGCCAGCAGTTTCCAGGGGGATCACACTGAAGCTTTCTTT. This codes for CASSFQGDHTEAFF.

This rearrangement joins TRBV5-1 to TRBJ2-3; D possibly corresponds to TRBD1 (6 bases). This CDR3 region has 14 residues. The V end was cut by 0 bases, the J end by 6 bases, with 11 bases between. Germline loops: CDR1 SGHRS, CDR2 YFSETQ. The CDR3 sequence: CASSLVQGGDTQYF. CDR3 bases: TGCGCCAGCAGCTTGGTACAGGGTGGGGATACGCAGTATTTT.

The V gene is TRBV4-1, the J gene TRBJ2-1; TRBD1 aligns across 7 bases. The V gene's germline CDR1 is MGHRA and CDR2 YSYEKL. This CDR3 has 11 amino acids. Trimming removed 6 bases from V and 8 bases from J; junction bases left unmatched: 1. DNA of the CDR3: TGCGCCAGCAGGGGACAGTATGAGCAGTTCTTC. This encodes CASRGQYEQFF.

V is TRBV5-6 and J is TRBJ2-5; 7 bases fit TRBD2. CDR1 SGHDT and CDR2 YYEEEE come from the germline V gene. Germline trimming cut 6 bases from V and 5 bases from J; bases unmatched to any gene: 16. This CDR3 has 16 residues. CDR3 region: CASTLRRTSRDETQYF. The CDR3 DNA sequence: TGTGCCAGCACCCTAAGGAGGACTAGTAGGGACGAGACCCAGTACTTC.

The V call is TRBV13, the J call TRBJ2-2; TRBD2 is a possible D gene (5 bases). Per germline, CDR1 PRHDT and CDR2 FYEKMQ (reference sequence). V lost 5 bases and J lost 4, with 11 bases in between. The CDR3 has 14 amino acids. CDR3 loop: CASSLGAGTGELFF. CDR3 DNA sequence: TGTGCCAGCAGCCTCGGCGCGGGCACCGGGGAGCTGTTTTTT.

The chain uses TRBV5-5 and TRBJ2-1; D is undetermined. V was clipped by 0 bases and J by 0 bases, with 7 bases between them. Germline V gene data show CDR1 as SGHKS and CDR2 as YYEKEE (reference sequence). This CDR3 is built from 15 residues. CDR3 coding DNA: TGTGCCAGCAGCTTGGATATCAGCTCCTACAATGAGCAGTTCTTC. Translation gives CASSLDISSYNEQFF.

This sequence joins TRBV12-5 and TRBJ1-1; 7 bases map to TRBD1. V shed 2 bases and J 4 bases; nucleotides not matched to a gene: 7. CDR1 is LGHNT and CDR2 is FRNRAP in the germline V gene. The length of the CDR3 is 15 residues. CDR3 sequence (DNA): TGTGCTAGTGGTTTGCCCCATGGGACAGTCACTGAAGCTTTCTTT. Protein sequence: CASGLPHGTVTEAFF.

This clone was detected once. The chain links TRBV5-4 to TRBJ2-3, with 11 bases that match TRBD2. CDR3 size: 17 residues. Germline CDR1 and CDR2: SGHNT and YYREEE (reference sequence). Germline trimming cut 10 bases from V and 6 bases from J; bases unmatched to any gene: 19. The DNA of the CDR3 is TGTGCCTGGAACAGGGGGCTCGCTAGCGGGGGGTCCGATACGCAGTATTTT. Residues: CAWNRGLASGGSDTQYF.

This sequence joins TRBV5-1 and TRBJ2-1; 13 bases fit TRBD2. This CDR3 is 16 amino acids long. V lost 0 bases to trimming and J lost 8 bases; unmatched junction nucleotides: 5. CDR1 SGHRS and CDR2 YFSETQ come from the germline V gene. CDR3 sequence: CASSLEGTSGVDEQFF. DNA for the CDR3: TGCGCCAGCAGCTTGGAGGGGACTAGCGGGGTCGATGAGCAGTTCTTC.

The genes are TRBV7-2 and TRBJ1-5; 8 bases are a match to TRBD1. Trimming cost V 2 bases and J 2 bases; bases outside gene matches: 2. This CDR3 comprises 15 residues. Germline V lookup: CDR1 SGHTA, CDR2 FQGNSA. CDR3 DNA: TGTGCCAGCAGCTTATCAGGGGGCGGCAATCAGCCCCAGCATTTT. This gives the protein CASSLSGGGNQPQHF.

This clone has a handful of counts. CDR3 residues: CAWSAPDRRDQPQHF. The CDR3 coding sequence is TGTGCCTGGAGTGCCCCGGACAGAAGAGATCAGCCCCAGCATTTT. V gene TRBV30 combines with J gene TRBJ1-5; tentatively, D is TRBD1 (6 bases). Germline CDR1 reads GTSNPN; CDR2 reads SVGIG (reference sequence). The CDR3 extends over 15 amino acids. Trimming removed 1 base from V and 5 bases from J, with 15 bases in between.

The sample holds one count of this clone. The chain uses TRBV3-1 (or the pseudogene TRBV3-2) and TRBJ1-1, with D possibly TRBD1 on 6 matching bases. This CDR3 spans 15 amino acids. Per the germline V gene, CDR1 is LGHDT and CDR2 is YNNKEL (reference sequence). The V gene lost 3 bases and the J gene lost 4 bases, with 15 bases spanning the gap. The CDR3 reads CASSQNLQGSTEAFF. CDR3 in DNA: TGTGCCAGCAGCCAGAACCTACAGGGTAGCACTGAAGCTTTCTTT.

The J gene is TRBJ1-5, the V gene TRBV2; no reliable D call. V lost 4 bases, J lost 0 bases, and 7 bases lay in between. The CDR3 covers 14 residues. Germline V gene lookup returns CDR1 SNHLY and CDR2 FYNNEI. The CDR3 DNA reads TGTGCCAGCAGTGGGGAGGGTAGCAATCAGCCCCAGCATTTT. Protein product: CASSGEGSNQPQHF.

This clone appeared a few times. This chain links TRBV28 with TRBJ1-1; unclear D gene. The V end was cut by 1 base, the J end by 11 bases, with 17 bases between. The CDR3 is made up of 14 amino acids. The germline gives CDR1 MDHEN, CDR2 SYDVKM. Here the CDR3 reads CASSLSRPGFGAFF. CDR3 sequence (DNA): TGTGCCAGCAGTTTATCCAGACCGGGATTTGGGGCTTTCTTT.

The sample holds a few counts of this clone. The chain combines TRBV19 with TRBJ2-7; D possibly corresponds to TRBD1 (5 bases). The V gene's germline CDR1 is LNHDA and CDR2 SQIVND (reference sequence). Trimming took 1 base from V and 2 from J, leaving 6 bases between them. This CDR3 is 13 amino acids long. In DNA, the CDR3 is TGTGCCAGTAGTATAGGCAGGGCCTACGAGCAGTACTTC. Its translation is CASSIGRAYEQYF.

V usage is TRBV7-3 and J usage is TRBJ2-7; TRBD1 agrees at 7 bases. Losses at the gene ends were 5 bases for V and 6 bases for J; bases not matched to a gene: 4. The germline gives CDR1 SGHTA, CDR2 FQGTGA. This CDR3 comprises 12 residues. CDR3 nucleotide sequence: TGTGCCAGCAGCAACCCAGGGGGCGAGCAGTACTTC. This codes for CASSNPGGEQYF.

The V and J genes are TRBV6-6 and TRBJ1-1; 8 nucleotides agree with TRBD1. Trimming cost V 7 bases and J 6 bases; bases outside gene matches: 13. CDR1 and CDR2 from the germline V gene are MNHNY and SVGAGI (reference sequence). This CDR3 is 15 amino acids long. CDR3 loop: CASILDRGRFAEAFF. The DNA for the CDR3 is TGTGCCAGCATCCTTGACAGGGGCCGCTTTGCTGAAGCTTTCTTT.